This TCR beta chain stems from a study of metastatic and nonmetastatic thyroid tumors. For the study at large: Peripheral blood and tumor or nodule samples from malignant and benign thyroid patients were compared. Study-wide results and caveats: Reports indicated that malignant thyroid tumors showed significantly higher TCR beta diversity than benign nodules did, in blood and tumor.

How the authors handled the data: To classify distant metastasis in papillary thyroid cancer, a model was built from CDR3 differences across clinicopathological groups. MiXCR reprocessed the PCR reads for TCRdb. These V and J calls originate from TCRdb's pipeline instead of the authors' own analysis. In the table there are about 39,000 clones, around 17% of which are singletons. No treatment had been given to any patient before thyroid surgery. Trimming at V came to 9 bases and at J to 8 bases, leaving 7 bases not matched to a gene. Germline V gives CDR1 MNHNS, CDR2 SASEGT. CDR3 length: 12 residues. This clone was seen at least ten times. What it binds is not known.

This sequence joins TRBV6-1 and TRBJ1-2; 9 nucleotides agree with TRBD1. Sequenced sample: blood. This receptor was obtained from a female donor with papillary thyroid cancer or a benign thyroid nodule (not recorded which). Some clones in this sample may be carry-over from other donors' samples. The CDR3 sequence is CASTGQGSGYTF. As DNA, the CDR3 is TGTGCCAGTACCGGACAGGGGTCGGGCTACACCTTC.